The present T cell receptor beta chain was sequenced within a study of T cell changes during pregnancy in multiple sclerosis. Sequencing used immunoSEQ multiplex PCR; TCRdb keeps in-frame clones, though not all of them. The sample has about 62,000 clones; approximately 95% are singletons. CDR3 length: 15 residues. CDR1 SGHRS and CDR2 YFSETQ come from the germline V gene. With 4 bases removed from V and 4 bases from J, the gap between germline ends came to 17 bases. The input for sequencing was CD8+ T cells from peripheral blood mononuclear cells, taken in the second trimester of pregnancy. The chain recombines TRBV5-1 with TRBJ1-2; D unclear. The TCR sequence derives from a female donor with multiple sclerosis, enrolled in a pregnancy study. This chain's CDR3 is CASSPHLQSSYGYTF. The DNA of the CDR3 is TGCGCCAGCAGCCCTCACCTACAGAGCTCCTATGGCTACACCTTC.